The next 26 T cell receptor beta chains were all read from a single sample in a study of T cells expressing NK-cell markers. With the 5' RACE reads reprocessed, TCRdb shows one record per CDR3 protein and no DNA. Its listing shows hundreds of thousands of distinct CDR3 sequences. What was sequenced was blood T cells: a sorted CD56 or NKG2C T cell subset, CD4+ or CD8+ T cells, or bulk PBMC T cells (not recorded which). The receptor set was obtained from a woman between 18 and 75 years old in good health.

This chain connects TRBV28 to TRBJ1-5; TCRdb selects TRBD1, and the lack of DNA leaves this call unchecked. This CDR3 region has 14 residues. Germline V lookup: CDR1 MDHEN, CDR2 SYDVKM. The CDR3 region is CASSFFSGDQPQHF.

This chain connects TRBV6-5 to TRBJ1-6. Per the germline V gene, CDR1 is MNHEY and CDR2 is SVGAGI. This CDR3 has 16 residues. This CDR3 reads CASCLRHTNYNSPLHF.

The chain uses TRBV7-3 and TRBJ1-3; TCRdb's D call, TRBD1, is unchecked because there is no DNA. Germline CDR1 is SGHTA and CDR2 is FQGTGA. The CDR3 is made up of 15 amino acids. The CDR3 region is CANPRGPYSGNTIYF.

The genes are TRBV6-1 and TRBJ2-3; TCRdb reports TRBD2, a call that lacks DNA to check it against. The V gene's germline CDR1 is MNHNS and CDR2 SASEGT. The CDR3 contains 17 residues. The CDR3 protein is CASSSLAGVSRTDTQYF.

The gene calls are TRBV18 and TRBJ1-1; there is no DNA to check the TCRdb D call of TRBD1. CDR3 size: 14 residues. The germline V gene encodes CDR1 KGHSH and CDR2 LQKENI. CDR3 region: CASSPGQQNTEAFF. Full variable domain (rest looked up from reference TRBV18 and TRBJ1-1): NAGVMQNPRHLVRRRGQEARLRCSPMKGHSHVYWYRQLPEEGLKFMVYLQKENIIDESGMPKERFSAEFPKEGPSILRIQQVVRGDSAAYFCASSPGQQNTEAFFGQGTRLTVV.

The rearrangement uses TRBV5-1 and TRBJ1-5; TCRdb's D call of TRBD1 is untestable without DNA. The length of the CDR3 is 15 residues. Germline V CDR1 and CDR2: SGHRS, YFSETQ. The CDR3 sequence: CASSPTGTAGQPQHF.

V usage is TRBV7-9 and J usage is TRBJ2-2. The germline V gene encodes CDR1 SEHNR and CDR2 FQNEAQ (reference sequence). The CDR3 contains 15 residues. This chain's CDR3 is CASPNKGENTGELFF.

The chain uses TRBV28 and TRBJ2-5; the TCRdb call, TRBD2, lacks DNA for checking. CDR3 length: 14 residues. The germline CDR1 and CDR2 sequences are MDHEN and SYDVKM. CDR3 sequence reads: CASTDGLSGETQYF.

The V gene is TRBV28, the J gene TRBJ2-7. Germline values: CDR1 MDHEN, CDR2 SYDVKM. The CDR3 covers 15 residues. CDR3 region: CASSRMGTRTQEQYF.

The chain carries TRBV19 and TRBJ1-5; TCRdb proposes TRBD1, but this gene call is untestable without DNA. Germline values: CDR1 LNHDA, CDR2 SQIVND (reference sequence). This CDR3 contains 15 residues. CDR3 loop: CASSIRGQFNQPQHF.

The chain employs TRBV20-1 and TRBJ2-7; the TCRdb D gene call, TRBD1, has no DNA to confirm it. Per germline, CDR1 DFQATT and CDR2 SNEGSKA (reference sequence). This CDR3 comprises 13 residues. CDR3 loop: CSATPGVPYEQYF.

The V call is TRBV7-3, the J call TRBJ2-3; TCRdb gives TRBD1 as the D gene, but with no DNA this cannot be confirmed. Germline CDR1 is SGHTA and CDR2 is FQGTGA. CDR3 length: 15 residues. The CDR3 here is CASSSSTGRTDTQYF.

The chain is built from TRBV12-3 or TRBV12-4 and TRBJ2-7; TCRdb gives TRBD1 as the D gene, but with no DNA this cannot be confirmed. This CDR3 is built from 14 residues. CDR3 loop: CASSGVASGYDQYF.

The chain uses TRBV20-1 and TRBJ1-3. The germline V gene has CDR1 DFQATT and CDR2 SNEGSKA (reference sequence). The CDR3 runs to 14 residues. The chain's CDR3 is CSASGRRLGNTIYF.

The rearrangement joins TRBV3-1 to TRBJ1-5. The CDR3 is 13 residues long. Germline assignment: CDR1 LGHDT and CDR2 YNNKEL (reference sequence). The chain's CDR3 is CASSRTVGEPQHF. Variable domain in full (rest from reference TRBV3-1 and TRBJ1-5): DTAVSQTPKYLVTQMGNDKSIKCEQNLGHDTMYWYKQDSKKFLKIMFSYNNKELIINETVPNRFSPKSPDKAHLNLHINSLELGDSAVYFCASSRTVGEPQHFGDGTRLSIL.

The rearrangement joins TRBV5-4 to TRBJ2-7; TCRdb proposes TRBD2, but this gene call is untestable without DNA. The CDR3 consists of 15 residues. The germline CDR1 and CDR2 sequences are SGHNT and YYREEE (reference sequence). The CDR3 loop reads CASSLDLAVVYEQYF.

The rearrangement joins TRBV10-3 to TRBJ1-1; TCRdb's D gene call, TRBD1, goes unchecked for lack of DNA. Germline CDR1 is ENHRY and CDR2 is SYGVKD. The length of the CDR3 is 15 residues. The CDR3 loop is CAISAPAGQNTEAFF.

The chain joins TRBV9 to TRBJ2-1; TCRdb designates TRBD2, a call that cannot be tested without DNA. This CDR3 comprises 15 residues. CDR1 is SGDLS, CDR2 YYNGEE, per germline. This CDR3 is CASSVTGRASIEQFF.

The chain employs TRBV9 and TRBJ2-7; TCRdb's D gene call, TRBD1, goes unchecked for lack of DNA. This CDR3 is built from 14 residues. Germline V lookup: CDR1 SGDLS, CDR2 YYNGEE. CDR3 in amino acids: CASTKGTGSYEQYF.

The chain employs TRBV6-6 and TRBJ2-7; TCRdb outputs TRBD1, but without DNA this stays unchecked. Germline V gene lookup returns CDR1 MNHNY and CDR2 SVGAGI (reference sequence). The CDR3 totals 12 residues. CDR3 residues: CASSNTGVEQYF.

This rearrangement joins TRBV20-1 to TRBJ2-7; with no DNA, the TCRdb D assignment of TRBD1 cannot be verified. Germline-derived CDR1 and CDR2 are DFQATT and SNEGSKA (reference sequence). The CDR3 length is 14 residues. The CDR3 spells CSASAPGRFDEQYF.

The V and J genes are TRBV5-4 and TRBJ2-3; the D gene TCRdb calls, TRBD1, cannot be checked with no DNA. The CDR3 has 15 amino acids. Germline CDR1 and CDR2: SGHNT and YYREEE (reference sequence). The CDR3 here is CASSLKAGGTDTQYF. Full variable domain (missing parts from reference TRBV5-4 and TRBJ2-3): ETGVTQSPTHLIKTRGQQVTLRCSSQSGHNTVSWYQQALGQGPQFIFQYYREEENGRGNFPPRFSGLQFPNYSSELNVNALELDDSALYLCASSLKAGGTDTQYFGPGTRLTVL.

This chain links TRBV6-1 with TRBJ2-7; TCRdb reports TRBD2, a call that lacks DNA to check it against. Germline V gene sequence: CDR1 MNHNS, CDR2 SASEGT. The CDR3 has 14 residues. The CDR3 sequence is CASSLTRFSYEQYF.

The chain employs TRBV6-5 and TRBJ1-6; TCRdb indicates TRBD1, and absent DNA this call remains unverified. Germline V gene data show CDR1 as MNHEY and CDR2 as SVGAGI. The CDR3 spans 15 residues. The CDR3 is CASSYEGVDNSPLHF.

CDR3: CASSLGGGRLNTEAFF. The V and J genes are TRBV11-2 and TRBJ1-1. Germline-derived CDR1 and CDR2 are SGHAT and FQNNGV. The CDR3 contains 16 residues.

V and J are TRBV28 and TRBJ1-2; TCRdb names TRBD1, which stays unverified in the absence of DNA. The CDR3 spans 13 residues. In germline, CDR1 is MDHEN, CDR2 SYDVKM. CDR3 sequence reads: CASSIPGDYGYTF.